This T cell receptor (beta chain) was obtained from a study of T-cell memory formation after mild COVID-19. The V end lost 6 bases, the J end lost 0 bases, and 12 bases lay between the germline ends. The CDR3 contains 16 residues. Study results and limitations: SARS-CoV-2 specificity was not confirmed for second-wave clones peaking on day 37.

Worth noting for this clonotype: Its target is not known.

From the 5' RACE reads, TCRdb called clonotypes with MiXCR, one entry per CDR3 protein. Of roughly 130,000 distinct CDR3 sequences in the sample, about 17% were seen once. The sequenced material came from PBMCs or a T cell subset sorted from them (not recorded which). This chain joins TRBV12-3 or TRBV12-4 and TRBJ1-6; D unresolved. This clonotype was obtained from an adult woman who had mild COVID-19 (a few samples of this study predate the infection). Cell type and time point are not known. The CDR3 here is CASRTGLSSYNSPLHF. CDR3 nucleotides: TGTGCCAGCAGGACGGGCCTCAGCTCCTATAATTCACCCCTCCACTTT.